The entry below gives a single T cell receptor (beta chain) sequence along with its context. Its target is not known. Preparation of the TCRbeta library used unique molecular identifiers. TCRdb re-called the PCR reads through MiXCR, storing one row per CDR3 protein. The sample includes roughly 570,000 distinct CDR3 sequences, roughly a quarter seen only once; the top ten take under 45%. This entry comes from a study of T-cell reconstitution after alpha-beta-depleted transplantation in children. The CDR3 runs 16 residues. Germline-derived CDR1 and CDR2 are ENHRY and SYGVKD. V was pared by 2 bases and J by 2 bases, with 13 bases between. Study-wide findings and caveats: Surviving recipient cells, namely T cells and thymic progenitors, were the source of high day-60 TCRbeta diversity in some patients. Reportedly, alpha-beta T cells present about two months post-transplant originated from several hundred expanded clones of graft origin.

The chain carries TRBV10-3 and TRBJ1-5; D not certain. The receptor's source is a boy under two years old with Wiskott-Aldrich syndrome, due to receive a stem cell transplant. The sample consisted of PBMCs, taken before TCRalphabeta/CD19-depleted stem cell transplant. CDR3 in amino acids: CAISEGGGMGNQPQHF. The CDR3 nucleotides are TGTGCCATCAGTGAGGGCGGAGGGATGGGCAATCAGCCCCAGCATTTT.